This T cell receptor beta chain was captured by sequencing in a study of regulatory T cells in long-lasting Graves disease. Study findings and constraints: The sample size was small, and this may have reduced accuracy.

CDR3-region Arm-PCR and iRepertoire HTBI primers produced the TCR beta libraries. TCRdb re-called the multiplex PCR reads through MiXCR, storing one row per CDR3 protein. Seen here are a few hundred thousand distinct CDR3 sequences, 20% to 25% observed once, and the top ten hold roughly 6.9%. Time point defined: persistent/refractory GD, antithyroid drugs over 5 years with positive TRAb. PBMCs were the source of the RNA used for TCR sequencing. This clonotype was seen a handful of times. Its antigen is undetermined. The sequence came from a female donor with Graves disease. The input for sequencing was peripheral blood mononuclear cells (PBMCs), taken when the disease was refractory, from a patient treated with antithyroid drugs.

CDR3 in amino acids: CSVIEIRGTQYF. In DNA, the CDR3 is TGCAGCGTTATCGAAATCAGGGGGACCCAGTACTTC. The chain joins TRBV29-1 to TRBJ2-5, with D perhaps matching TRBD1 (6 bases). Germline loops: CDR1 SQVTM, CDR2 ANQGSEA. The CDR3 is made up of 12 amino acids. V was pared by 5 bases and J by 7 bases, with 14 bases between.